This T cell receptor (beta chain) was captured in a study of regulatory T cells in long-lasting Graves disease. iRepertoire HTBI primers and Arm-PCR of CDR3 regions built TCR beta libraries. Using its own MiXCR run on the multiplex PCR reads, TCRdb lists one record per CDR3 protein. The sample yields 350,000 to 450,000 distinct CDR3 sequences, 16% seen once. Time point specified: newly diagnosed GD, antithyroid drugs for less than 3 months. Construction of the TCR library relied on RNA isolated from PBMCs. EDTA tubes held roughly 9.9 milliliters of peripheral blood from each patient. V was shortened by 1 base and J by 9 bases, with 9 bases between the two germline ends. This CDR3 is built from 12 residues. Germline CDR1 SNHLY, CDR2 FYNNEI. This clonotype was observed a few times. The target antigen is unknown. Study conclusions and caveats: Persistent disease exhibited a predilection for TRBV28, TRBJ1-2 and TRBJ2-5.

This sample was shared with a second study, whose subject was T cells in Graves' hyperthyroidism and ophthalmopathy. That source notes: Patients aged 18 to 65 had newly diagnosed hyperthyroidism that had lasted under 2 months. The HTBI primer set drove a first-round RT-PCR of the TCR CDR3.

This clonotype originated in a man between 40 and 49 years old with Graves disease. The V call is TRBV2, the J call TRBJ1-1, with a weak D call TRBD1 (5 bases). The source material was peripheral blood mononuclear cells (PBMCs), sampled at new diagnosis, from a patient treated with antithyroid drugs. CDR3 loop: CASSEGRQKAFF. The CDR3 region has the DNA TGTGCCAGCAGTGAAGGGAGACAGAAAGCTTTCTTT.